This TCR beta chain was sequenced during a study of response to subunit inactivated influenza vaccine. Study-level points and caveats: It was the authors' suggestion that each seasonal influenza vaccination recruits few new T cells.

TCRdb reanalysed the RT-PCR reads using MiXCR and keeps one entry per CDR3 protein. This table has 500,000 to 550,000 distinct CDR3 sequences, 7.5% to 8.5% appearing once. Worth noting for this clonotype: As yet, its antigen is unknown.

In germline, CDR1 is MNHEY, CDR2 SVGEGT. CDR3 size: 16 residues. The V and J ends lost 4 bases and 0 bases respectively, with 16 bases between them. The sequenced sample was PBMCs from blood, obtained roughly 24 months after vaccination. This receptor was obtained from a man between 50 and 75 years old who received an inactivated influenza vaccine. J is TRBJ2-7 and V is TRBV6-2 or TRBV6-3; TRBD2 is a possible D gene (6 bases). CDR3 nucleotides: TGTGCCAGCAGTTCACGGAGGGGTGAAGACTCCTACGAGCAGTACTTC. Its protein product is CASSSRRGEDSYEQYF.